This TCR beta chain is from a study of cytomegalovirus exposure and HLA in healthy donors. Whole-study findings and limits: The study reported that TCR beta sequences accurately predicted HLA-A and HLA-B alleles in most subjects. In presence/absence analyses, roughly uniform sequencing depth across donors was assumed. Within the data, a cluster of highly shared sequence variants was likely a sequencing artifact.

The CDR3 has 17 residues. From germline, CDR1 is MGHRA and CDR2 YSYEKL. J lost 0 bases, V lost 4 bases, and 11 bases had no gene match. About this clone itself: Its antigen is unidentified.

The study ran its PCR with 60 Vbeta and 13 Jbeta primers. The table came from immunoSEQ multiplex PCR; TCRdb's copy has only in-frame clones and leaves some out. Of just over 200,000 clones in the sample, approximately 70% were seen once. The sequencing input was PBMCs. The clonotype was recovered from a middle-aged man in good health and CMV-seropositive. The chain couples TRBV4-1 to TRBJ1-2, with 7 bases lining up with TRBD1. The CDR3 spells CASSPLDRIEANYGYTF. CDR3 sequence (DNA): TGCGCCAGCAGCCCCCTGGACAGGATAGAAGCTAACTATGGCTACACCTTC.